These T cell receptor beta chains were read from a single sample in a study of human T cells and chemical hapten exposure. TCRdb re-called the RACE reads through MiXCR, storing one row per CDR3 protein. The profile shows roughly 130,000 distinct CDR3 sequences, about 9.4% of them singletons. Material for sequencing was whole blood. These receptors were taken from a male donor in good health. Some clones in this sample may be carry-over from other donors' samples. Each CDR3 is given with its conserved first and last residue. A D gene is named only where the DNA matches it firmly. Size values are once, few and many counts, or a class for expanded clones, and some rows have none.

clone size	D gene	J gene	V gene	CDR3 protein	CDR3 DNA
few	TRBD2	TRBJ2-7	TRBV4-1	CASSQAAPGLVPYEQYF	TGCGCCAGCAGCCAAGCCGCGCCGGGACTAGTACCCTACGAGCAGTACTTC
many	TRBD1	TRBJ2-7	TRBV12-3/TRBV12-4	CASSTTGTGHYEQYF	TGTGCCAGCAGCACCACCGGGACAGGGCACTACGAGCAGTACTTC
NA	NA	TRBJ2-2	TRBV11-1	CASSPRAGTPRGNTGELFF	TGTGCCAGCAGCCCGAGAGCCGGGACCCCAAGGGGGAACACCGGGGAGCTGTTTTTT
many	TRBD1	TRBJ2-1	TRBV7-2	CASSPQQGGLNEQFF	TGTGCCAGCAGCCCCCAACAGGGGGGCCTTAATGAGCAGTTCTTC
many	NA	TRBJ1-6	TRBV11-2	CASSRQRTGSPLHF	TGTGCCAGCAGCCGCCAGCGGACGGGGTCACCCCTCCACTTT
NA	NA	TRBJ2-4	TRBV29-1	CSAADNIQYF	TGCAGCGCCGCCGATAACATTCAGTACTTC
NA	TRBD1	TRBJ2-6	TRBV5-1	CASSLEAGGTSGANVLTF	TGCGCCAGCAGCTTGGAAGCAGGGGGAACCTCTGGGGCCAACGTCCTGACTTTC
NA	NA	TRBJ1-3	TRBV5-5	CASSMSDTIYF	TGTGCCAGCAGCATGAGTGACACCATATATTTT
few	NA	TRBJ1-6	TRBV7-9	CASSLGGSSYNSPLHF	TGTGCCAGCAGCTTAGGGGGAAGCTCCTATAATTCACCCCTCCACTTT
many	TRBD1	TRBJ2-5	TRBV12-3/TRBV12-4	CASRPGTGGETQYF	TGTGCCAGCAGGCCCGGGACAGGGGGAGAGACCCAGTACTTC